The entry below describes one T cell receptor beta chain. This specimen comes from a study of T cell repertoires in cytomegalovirus infection. TCRdb re-called the reads with MiXCR, one entry per CDR3 protein. This sample has 200,000 to 250,000 distinct CDR3 sequences, with 22% found just once. Source material: CD8+ T cells from PBMCs. The origin of this receptor is a human donor in good health (CMV status not recorded). Some clones in this sample may be carry-over from other donors' samples.

Here the CDR3 DNA reads TGTGCCACCAGCAGTCTTAGGGGGGTTAGCAATCAGCCCCAGCATTTT. Amino acid sequence: CATSSLRGVSNQPQHF. The gene calls are TRBV15 and TRBJ1-5; D perhaps matches TRBD1 (6 bases). The CDR3 contains 16 residues. Germline CDR1 LNHNV, CDR2 YYDKDF (reference sequence). V lost 3 bases, J lost 0 bases, and 12 bases lay in between. Using reference TRBV15 and TRBJ1-5 for the parts outside the CDR3, the full variable domain is DAMVIQNPRYQVTQFGKPVTLSCSQTLNHNVMYWYQQKSSQAPKLLFHYYDKDFNNEADTPDNFQSRRPNTSFCFLDIRSPGLGDTAMYLCATSSLRGVSNQPQHFGDGTRLSIL.